Sequencing of this T cell receptor beta chain was carried out in a study of OX40 agonist ivuxolimab in advanced cancers. This CDR3 has 15 amino acids. Trimming stripped 2 bases from V and 1 base from J, with 8 bases between. From germline, CDR1 is LNHDA and CDR2 SQIVND (reference sequence). Profiled with immunoSEQ multiplex PCR; TCRdb holds only in-frame clones, not every one. Among roughly 70,000 clones, 82% were seen once, and the ten largest hold about 0.42%. The TCR comes from an adult with an advanced solid tumor such as melanoma, head and neck, liver or kidney cancer. The sequencing here drew on CD4+ or CD8+ T cells sorted from blood, taken in a trial of the OX40 agonist ivuxolimab. The chain joins TRBV19 to TRBJ2-2; D call uncertain. CDR3 protein: CASSILWGNTGELFF. DNA of the CDR3: TGTGCCAGTAGTATATTATGGGGGAACACCGGGGAGCTGTTTTTT.